These 12 T cell receptor beta chains were sequenced from one sample in a study of control samples from healthy donors and cancer patients (TCRdb year 2020). The library was obtained by the immunoSEQ multiplex PCR assay. TCRdb provides this immuneACCESS table in a form limited to in-frame rearrangements. Some clones are lacking; in checked studies, under half of them reflect an unresolved V gene, and why the rest are absent is not known. In all, the sample holds over 150,000 clones, and just under 95% of those were seen once. 4.5% to 6% of the sample rests with the top ten. Sequencing was done on a sample of blood. The source is a man aged 35 to 55 in good health.

In regard to this clone: A junction end diverges from the germline sequence, so it may reflect a read error. The genes are TRBV7-8 and TRBJ1-2; D gene unclear. CDR3 length: 12 amino acids. Germline CDR1 SGHVS, CDR2 FQNEAQ. CDR3 bases: TGTGCCAGCAGCTTACCCAGGTCCCGTGCGAACTTC. Residues: CASSLPRSRANF.

The rearrangement links TRBV6-5 to TRBJ1-2; no clear D. Trimming cost V 4 bases and J 5 bases, with 5 bases left between them. There are 11 residues in the CDR3. Germline lookup yields CDR1 MNHEY and CDR2 SVGAGI. The CDR3: CASSSTYGYTF. In nucleotides, the CDR3 is TGTGCCAGCAGTTCTACGTATGGCTACACCTTC.

V gene TRBV6-5 combines with J gene TRBJ2-6, with a possible D match to TRBD2 (5 bases). V dropped 6 bases and J dropped 0 bases, with 9 bases sitting between them. The CDR3 extends over 15 amino acids. The germline V gene encodes CDR1 MNHEY and CDR2 SVGAGI. The CDR3 region is CASSSGFSGANVLTF. The CDR3 nucleotides are TGTGCCAGCAGCAGCGGCTTCTCTGGGGCCAACGTCCTGACTTTC.

V gene TRBV6-5 combines with J gene TRBJ2-1, with D possibly matching TRBD2 (7 bases). V lost 4 bases, J lost 10 bases, and 14 bases lay in between. This CDR3 has 13 amino acids. CDR1 is MNHEY and CDR2 is SVGAGI in the germline V gene. The CDR3 nucleotides read TGTGCCAGCAGTTTCGAGGGGGGGCGCGAGCAGTTCTTC. This translates into CASSFEGGREQFF.

The rearrangement joins TRBV5-1 to TRBJ2-7, with 10 bases that match TRBD1. Unmatched junction bases numbered 2, after V lost 0 bases and J lost 5 bases. The CDR3 totals 14 residues. CDR1 SGHRS and CDR2 YFSETQ come from the germline V gene. CDR3 coding DNA: TGCGCCAGCAGCTTGGTCGGGACAGGGGACGAGCAGTACTTC. Translation: CASSLVGTGDEQYF.

The V gene is TRBV30, the J gene TRBJ1-5; D uncertain. The V gene's germline CDR1 is GTSNPN and CDR2 SVGIG (reference sequence). This CDR3 spans 14 amino acids. V shed 2 bases and J shed 2 bases, with 10 bases lying between them. As DNA, the CDR3 is TGTGCCTGGAGTCTGGCCCTTGGCAATCAGCCCCAGCATTTT. Its translation: CAWSLALGNQPQHF.

The gene calls are TRBV6-6 and TRBJ1-2, with D possibly TRBD1 on 5 matching bases. Germline CDR1 is MNHNY and CDR2 is SVGAGI (reference sequence). The CDR3 length is 15 residues. Trimming stripped 0 bases from V and 6 bases from J, with 14 bases between. CDR3 sequence (DNA): TGTGCCAGCAGTTACTCGATGGCAGGGACGGATGGCTACACCTTC. Amino acids: CASSYSMAGTDGYTF.

In regard to this clone: Other DNA sequences from this sample encode an identical CDR3 as well. J is TRBJ2-6 and V is TRBV19, with TRBD2 matching over 7 bases. V was clipped by 4 bases and J by 2 bases; unmatched bases: 2. This CDR3 comprises 15 residues. CDR1 and CDR2 (germline): LNHDA, SQIVND (reference sequence). CDR3 nucleotide sequence: TGTGCCAGTAGTAGGGGGGGGGCTGGGGCCAACGTCCTGACTTTC. It codes for CASSRGGAGANVLTF.

This clone was observed a single time. The J gene is TRBJ2-1, the V gene TRBV7-3; 8 bases map to TRBD2. Trimming removed 6 bases from V and 3 bases from J; junction bases left unmatched: 10. Germline V gene data show CDR1 as SGHTA and CDR2 as FQGTGA. This CDR3 contains 16 residues. The CDR3 loop reads CASRVSGGGYYNEQFF. As DNA, the CDR3 is TGTGCCAGCAGGGTCAGCGGGGGAGGATACTACAATGAGCAGTTCTTC.

V is TRBV10-3 and J is TRBJ2-1; 7 nucleotides match TRBD2. Germline CDR1 is ENHRY and CDR2 is SYGVKD. This CDR3 comprises 17 residues. Unmatched junction bases numbered 14, after V lost 0 bases and J lost 9 bases. CDR3 in amino acids: CAISESGGAGSSGEQFF. The CDR3, as DNA: TGTGCCATCAGTGAGTCGGGCGGAGCGGGATCGTCCGGTGAGCAGTTCTTC.

The sample holds a few counts of this clone. The chain couples TRBV2 to TRBJ1-1; no clear D gene. V lost 6 bases and J 4 bases, leaving 15 bases between the germline ends. Germline V lookup: CDR1 SNHLY, CDR2 FYNNEI. The CDR3 loop spans 14 amino acids. CDR3 loop: CASSTLSGSTEAFF. The CDR3 DNA reads TGTGCCAGCAGCACCCTCTCAGGTTCCACTGAAGCTTTCTTT.

J is TRBJ1-1 and V is TRBV19; 9 bases are shared with TRBD1. CDR3 size: 15 residues. Per the germline V gene, CDR1 is LNHDA and CDR2 is SQIVND (reference sequence). The V segment lost 6 bases and the J segment 2 bases; nucleotides outside the gene matches: 7. The CDR3 is CASRPKTGGNTEAFF. CDR3 nucleotide sequence: TGTGCCAGTAGACCGAAGACAGGGGGTAACACTGAAGCTTTCTTT.